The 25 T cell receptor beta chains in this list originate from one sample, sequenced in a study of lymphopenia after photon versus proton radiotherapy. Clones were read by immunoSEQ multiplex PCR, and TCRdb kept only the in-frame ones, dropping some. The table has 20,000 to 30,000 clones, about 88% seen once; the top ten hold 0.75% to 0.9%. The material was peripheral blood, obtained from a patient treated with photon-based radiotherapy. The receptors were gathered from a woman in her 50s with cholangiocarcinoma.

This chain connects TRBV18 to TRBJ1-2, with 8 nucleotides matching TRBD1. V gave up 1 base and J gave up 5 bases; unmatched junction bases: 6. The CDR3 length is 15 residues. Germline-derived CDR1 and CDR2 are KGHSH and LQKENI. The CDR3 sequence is CASSPQNGQGYGYTF. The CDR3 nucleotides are TGTGCCAGCTCACCACAGAATGGACAGGGTTATGGCTACACCTTC. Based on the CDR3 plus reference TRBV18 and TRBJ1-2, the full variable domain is NAGVMQNPRHLVRRRGQEARLRCSPMKGHSHVYWYRQLPEEGLKFMVYLQKENIIDESGMPKERFSAEFPKEGPSILRIQQVVRGDSAAYFCASSPQNGQGYGYTFGSGTRLTVV.

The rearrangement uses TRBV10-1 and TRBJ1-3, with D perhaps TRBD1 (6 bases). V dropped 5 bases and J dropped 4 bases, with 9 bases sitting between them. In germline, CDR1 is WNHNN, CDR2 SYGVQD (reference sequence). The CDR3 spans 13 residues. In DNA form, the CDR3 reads TGCGCCAGCAGTTCAGGGGCGGGAAACACCATATATTTT. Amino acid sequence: CASSSGAGNTIYF.

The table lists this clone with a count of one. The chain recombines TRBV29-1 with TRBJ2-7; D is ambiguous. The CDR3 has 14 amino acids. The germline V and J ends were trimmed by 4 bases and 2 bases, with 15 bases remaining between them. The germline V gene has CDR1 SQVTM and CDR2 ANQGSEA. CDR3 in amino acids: CSVGKDANPYEQYF. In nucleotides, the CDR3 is TGCAGCGTTGGCAAGGACGCTAACCCCTACGAGCAGTACTTC.

Here the CDR3 DNA reads TGTGCCACCAGCAGAGATTTAGTCGGGGCGGGAAATCAGCCCCAGCATTTT. Its protein product is CATSRDLVGAGNQPQHF. This rearrangement joins TRBV15 to TRBJ1-5, with D possibly being TRBD1 (5 bases). The CDR3 loop spans 17 amino acids. Trimming took 0 bases from V and 4 from J, leaving 16 bases between them. Germline CDR1 reads LNHNV; CDR2 reads YYDKDF (reference sequence).

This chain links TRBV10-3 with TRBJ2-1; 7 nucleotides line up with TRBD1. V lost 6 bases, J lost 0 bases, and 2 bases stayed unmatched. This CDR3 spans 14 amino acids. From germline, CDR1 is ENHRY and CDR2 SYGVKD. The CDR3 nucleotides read TGTGCCATCAGAGCAGGGGGCTCCTACAATGAGCAGTTCTTC. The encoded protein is CAIRAGGSYNEQFF.

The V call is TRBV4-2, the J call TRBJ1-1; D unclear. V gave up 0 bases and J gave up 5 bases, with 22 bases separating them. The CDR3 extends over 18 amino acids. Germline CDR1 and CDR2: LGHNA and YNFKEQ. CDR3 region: CASSQDSGTGFRSTEAFF. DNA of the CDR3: TGTGCCAGCAGCCAAGACAGTGGTACCGGATTCCGGTCTACTGAAGCTTTCTTT.

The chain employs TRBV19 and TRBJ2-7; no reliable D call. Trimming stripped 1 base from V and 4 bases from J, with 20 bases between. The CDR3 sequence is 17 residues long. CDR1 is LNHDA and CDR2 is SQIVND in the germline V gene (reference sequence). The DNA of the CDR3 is TGTGCCAGTAGTATAGGGGCACCGGGCCAACCAGCGTACGAGCAGTACTTC. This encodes CASSIGAPGQPAYEQYF. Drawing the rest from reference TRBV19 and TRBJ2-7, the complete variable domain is DGGITQSPKYLFRKEGQNVTLSCEQNLNHDAMYWYRQDPGQGLRLIYYSQIVNDFQKGDIAEGYSVSREKKESFPLTVTSAQKNPTAFYLCASSIGAPGQPAYEQYFGPGTRLTVT.

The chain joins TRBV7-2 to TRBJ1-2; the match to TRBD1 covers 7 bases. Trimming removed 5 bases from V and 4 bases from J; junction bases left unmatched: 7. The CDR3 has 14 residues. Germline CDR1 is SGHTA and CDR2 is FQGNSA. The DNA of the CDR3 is TGTGCCAGCAGCCAACAGGGGCCGGGCTATGGCTACACCTTC. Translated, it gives CASSQQGPGYGYTF.

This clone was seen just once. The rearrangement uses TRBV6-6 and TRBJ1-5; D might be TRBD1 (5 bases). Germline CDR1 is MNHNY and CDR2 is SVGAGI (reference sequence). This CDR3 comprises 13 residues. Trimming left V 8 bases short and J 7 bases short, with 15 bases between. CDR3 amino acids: CASSEGVRQPQHF. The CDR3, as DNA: TGTGCCAGCTCAGAAGGGGTGAGGCAGCCCCAGCATTTT.

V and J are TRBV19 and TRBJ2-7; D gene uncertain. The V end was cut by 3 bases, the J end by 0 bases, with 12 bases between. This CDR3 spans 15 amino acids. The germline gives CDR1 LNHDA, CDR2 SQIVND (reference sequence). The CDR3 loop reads CASSIEARSSYEQYF. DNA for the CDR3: TGTGCCAGTAGTATCGAGGCCCGTAGCTCCTACGAGCAGTACTTC.

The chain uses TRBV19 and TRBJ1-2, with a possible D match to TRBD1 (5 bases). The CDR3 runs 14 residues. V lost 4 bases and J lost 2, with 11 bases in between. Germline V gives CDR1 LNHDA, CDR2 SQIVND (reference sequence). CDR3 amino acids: CASSTPTENYGYTF. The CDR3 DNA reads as TGTGCCAGTAGTACCCCGACAGAGAACTATGGCTACACCTTC.

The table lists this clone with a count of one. In DNA form, the CDR3 reads TGTGCCAGCAGGTCGAGCAGGGACGGGGAGCTGTTTTTT. The encoded protein is CASRSSRDGELFF. The chain has TRBV28 and TRBJ2-2, with D perhaps matching TRBD1 (5 bases). The germline V gene has CDR1 MDHEN and CDR2 SYDVKM. There are 13 residues in the CDR3. The V end lost 6 bases, the J end lost 7 bases, and 12 bases lay between the germline ends. The whole variable domain, remainder taken from reference TRBV28 and TRBJ2-2, is DVKVTQSSRYLVKRTGEKVFLECVQDMDHENMFWYRQDPGLGLRLIYFSYDVKMKEKGDIPEGYSVSREKKERFSLILESASTNQTSMYLCASRSSRDGELFFGEGSRLTVL.

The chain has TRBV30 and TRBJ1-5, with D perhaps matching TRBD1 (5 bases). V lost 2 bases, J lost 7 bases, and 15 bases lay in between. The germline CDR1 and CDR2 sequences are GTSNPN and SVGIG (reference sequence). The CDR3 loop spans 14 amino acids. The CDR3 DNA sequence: TGTGCCTGGAGTCCGGGACGGAGTTACCAGCCCCAGCATTTT. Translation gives CAWSPGRSYQPQHF.

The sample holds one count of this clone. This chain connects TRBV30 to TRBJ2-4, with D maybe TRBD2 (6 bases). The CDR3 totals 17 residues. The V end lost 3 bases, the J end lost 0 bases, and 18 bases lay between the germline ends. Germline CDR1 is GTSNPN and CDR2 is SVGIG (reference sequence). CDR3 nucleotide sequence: TGTGCCTGGAGACCCAACCTAGCGATCATAGCCAAAAACATTCAGTACTTC. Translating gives CAWRPNLAIIAKNIQYF.

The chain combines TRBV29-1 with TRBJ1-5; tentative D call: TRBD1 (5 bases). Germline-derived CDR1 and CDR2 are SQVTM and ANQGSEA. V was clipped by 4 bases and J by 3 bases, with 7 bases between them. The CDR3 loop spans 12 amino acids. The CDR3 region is CSVGGVNQPQHF. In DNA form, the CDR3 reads TGCAGCGTTGGAGGGGTCAATCAGCCCCAGCATTTT.

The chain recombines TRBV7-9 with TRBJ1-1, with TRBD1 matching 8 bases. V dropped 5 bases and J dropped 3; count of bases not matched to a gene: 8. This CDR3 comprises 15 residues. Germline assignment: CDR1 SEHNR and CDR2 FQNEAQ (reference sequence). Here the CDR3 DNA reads TGTGCCAGCAGCCCCTACAGGGGGAGGGACACTGAAGCTTTCTTT. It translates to CASSPYRGRDTEAFF.

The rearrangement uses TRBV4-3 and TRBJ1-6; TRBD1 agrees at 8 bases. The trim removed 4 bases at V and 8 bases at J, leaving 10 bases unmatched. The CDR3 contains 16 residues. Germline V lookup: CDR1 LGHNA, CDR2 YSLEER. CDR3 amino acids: CASSLTDRVVDSPLHF. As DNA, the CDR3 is TGCGCCAGCAGCCTTACGGACAGGGTCGTCGATTCACCCCTCCACTTT.

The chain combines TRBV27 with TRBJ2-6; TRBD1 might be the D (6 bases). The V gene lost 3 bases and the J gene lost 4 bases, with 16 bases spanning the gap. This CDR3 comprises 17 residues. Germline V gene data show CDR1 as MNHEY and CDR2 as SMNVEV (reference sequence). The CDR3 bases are TGTGCCAGCAGTTTTGCGGTGGGGGCCCCAGGGGCCAACGTCCTGACTTTC. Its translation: CASSFAVGAPGANVLTF.

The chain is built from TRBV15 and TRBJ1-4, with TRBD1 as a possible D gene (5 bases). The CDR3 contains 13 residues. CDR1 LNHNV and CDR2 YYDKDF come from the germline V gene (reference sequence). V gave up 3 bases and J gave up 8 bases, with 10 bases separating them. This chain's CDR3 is CATSRGQVEKLFF. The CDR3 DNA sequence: TGTGCCACCAGCAGGGGGCAAGTGGAAAAACTGTTTTTT. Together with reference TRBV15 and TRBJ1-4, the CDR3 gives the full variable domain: DAMVIQNPRYQVTQFGKPVTLSCSQTLNHNVMYWYQQKSSQAPKLLFHYYDKDFNNEADTPDNFQSRRPNTSFCFLDIRSPGLGDTAMYLCATSRGQVEKLFFGSGTQLSVL.

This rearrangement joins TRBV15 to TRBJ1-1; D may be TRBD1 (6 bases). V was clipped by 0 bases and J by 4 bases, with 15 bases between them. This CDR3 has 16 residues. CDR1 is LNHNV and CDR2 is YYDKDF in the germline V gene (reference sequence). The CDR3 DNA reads TGTGCCACCAGCAGAGATCAGGTGGGGGCGAGCACTGAAGCTTTCTTT. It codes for CATSRDQVGASTEAFF. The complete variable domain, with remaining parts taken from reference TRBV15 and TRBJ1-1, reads DAMVIQNPRYQVTQFGKPVTLSCSQTLNHNVMYWYQQKSSQAPKLLFHYYDKDFNNEADTPDNFQSRRPNTSFCFLDIRSPGLGDTAMYLCATSRDQVGASTEAFFGQGTRLTVV.

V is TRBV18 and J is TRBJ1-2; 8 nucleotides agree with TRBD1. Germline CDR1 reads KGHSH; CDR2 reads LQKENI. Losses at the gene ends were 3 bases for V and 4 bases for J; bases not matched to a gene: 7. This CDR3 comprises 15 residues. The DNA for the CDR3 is TGTGCCAGCTCACCCAACCAGGGGGCGTCCTATGGCTACACCTTC. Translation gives CASSPNQGASYGYTF.

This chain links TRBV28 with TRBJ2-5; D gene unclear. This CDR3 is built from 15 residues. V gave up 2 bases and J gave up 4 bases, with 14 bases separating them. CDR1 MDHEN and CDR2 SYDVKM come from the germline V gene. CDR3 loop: CASSLGSVAGETQYF. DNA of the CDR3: TGTGCCAGCAGTTTAGGGTCGGTAGCAGGAGAGACCCAGTACTTC.

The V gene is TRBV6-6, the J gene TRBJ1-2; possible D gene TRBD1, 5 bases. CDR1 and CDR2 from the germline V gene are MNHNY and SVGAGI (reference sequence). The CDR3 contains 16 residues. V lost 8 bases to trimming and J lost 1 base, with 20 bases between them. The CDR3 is CASFLGGTPLNYGYTF. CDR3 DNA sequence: TGTGCCAGCTTTCTGGGGGGAACACCCCTTAACTATGGCTACACCTTC.

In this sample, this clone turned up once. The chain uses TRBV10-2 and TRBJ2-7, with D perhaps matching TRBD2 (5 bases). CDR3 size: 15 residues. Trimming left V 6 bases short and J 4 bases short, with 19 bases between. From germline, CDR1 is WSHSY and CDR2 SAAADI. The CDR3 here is CASSHGWGELYEQYF. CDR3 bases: TGCGCCAGCAGCCATGGTTGGGGAGAACTTTACGAGCAGTACTTC.

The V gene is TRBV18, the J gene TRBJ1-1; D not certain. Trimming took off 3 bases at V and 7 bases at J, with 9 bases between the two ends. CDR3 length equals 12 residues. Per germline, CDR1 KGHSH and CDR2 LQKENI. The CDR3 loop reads CASSPDVVEAFF. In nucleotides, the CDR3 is TGTGCCAGCTCACCCGACGTGGTTGAAGCTTTCTTT.